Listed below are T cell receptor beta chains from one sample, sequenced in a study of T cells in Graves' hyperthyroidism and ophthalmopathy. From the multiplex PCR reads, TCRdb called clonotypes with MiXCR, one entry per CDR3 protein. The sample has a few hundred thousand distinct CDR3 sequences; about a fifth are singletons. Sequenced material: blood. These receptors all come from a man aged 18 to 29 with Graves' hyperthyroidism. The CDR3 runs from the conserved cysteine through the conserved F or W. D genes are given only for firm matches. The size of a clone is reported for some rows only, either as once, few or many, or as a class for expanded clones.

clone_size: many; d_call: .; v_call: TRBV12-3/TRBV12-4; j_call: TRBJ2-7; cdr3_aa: CASSTLTELGYEQYF; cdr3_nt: TGTGCCAGCAGTACTCTGACAGAGTTGGGCTACGAGCAGTACTTC
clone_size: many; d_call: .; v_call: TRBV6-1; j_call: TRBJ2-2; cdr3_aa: CASREGQTTGELFF; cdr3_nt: TGTGCCAGCAGGGAGGGACAGACCACCGGGGAGCTGTTTTTT
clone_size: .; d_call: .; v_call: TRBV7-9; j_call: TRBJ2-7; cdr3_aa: CASGSGSYEQYF; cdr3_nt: TGTGCCAGCGGGAGCGGCTCCTACGAGCAGTACTTC
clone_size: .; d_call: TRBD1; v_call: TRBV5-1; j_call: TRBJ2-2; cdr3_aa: CASSRITGGQDGELFF; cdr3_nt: TGCGCCAGCAGCCGTATAACAGGGGGACAGGACGGGGAGCTGTTTTTT
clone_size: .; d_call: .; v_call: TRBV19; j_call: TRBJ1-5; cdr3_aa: CASSPGWSNQRSNQPQHF; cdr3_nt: TGTGCCAGTAGTCCCGGTTGGTCGAACCAGCGAAGCAATCAGCCCCAGCATTTT
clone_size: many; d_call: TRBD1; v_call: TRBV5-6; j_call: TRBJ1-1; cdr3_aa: CASSLERDRENTEAFF; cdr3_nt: TGTGCCAGCAGCCTGGAAAGGGACAGGGAGAACACTGAAGCTTTCTTT
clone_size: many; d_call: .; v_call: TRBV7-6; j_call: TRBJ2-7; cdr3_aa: CASSSADGTDRYEQYF; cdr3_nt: TGTGCCAGCAGCTCAGCGGACGGCACCGATCGCTACGAGCAGTACTTC
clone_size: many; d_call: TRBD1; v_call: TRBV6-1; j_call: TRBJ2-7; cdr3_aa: CASERQGWVYEQYF; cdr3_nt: TGTGCTTCGGAACGACAGGGATGGGTCTACGAGCAGTACTTC
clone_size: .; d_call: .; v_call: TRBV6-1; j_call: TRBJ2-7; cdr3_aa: CASNGAVTPEQYF; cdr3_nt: TGTGCCAGCAACGGTGCCGTAACGCCCGAGCAGTACTTC
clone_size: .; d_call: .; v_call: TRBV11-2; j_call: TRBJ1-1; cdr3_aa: CASSLRRYTEAFF; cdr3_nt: TGTGCCAGCAGTCTCCGGAGGTACACTGAAGCTTTCTTT
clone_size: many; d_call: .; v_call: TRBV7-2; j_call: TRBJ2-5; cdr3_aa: CASSLNSPPETQYF; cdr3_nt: TGTGCCAGCAGCTTGAACTCCCCCCCAGAGACCCAGTACTTC
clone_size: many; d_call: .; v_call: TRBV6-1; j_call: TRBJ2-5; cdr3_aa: CASSEGSRPRWETQYF; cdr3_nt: TGTGCCAGCAGTGAAGGAAGTCGCCCCAGATGGGAGACCCAGTACTTC
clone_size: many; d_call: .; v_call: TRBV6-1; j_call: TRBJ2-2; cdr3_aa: CASCVGVVNTGELFF; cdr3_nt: TGTGCCAGCTGTGTCGGGGTCGTTAACACCGGGGAGCTGTTTTTT
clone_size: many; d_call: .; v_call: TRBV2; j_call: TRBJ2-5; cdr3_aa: CASDGKAETQYF; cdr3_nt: TGTGCCAGCGACGGAAAAGCAGAGACCCAGTACTTC
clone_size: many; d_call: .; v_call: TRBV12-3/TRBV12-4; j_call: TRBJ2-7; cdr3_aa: CASSTVRGGRYEQYF; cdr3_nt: TGTGCCAGCTCAACAGTAAGGGGGGGACGCTACGAGCAGTACTTC
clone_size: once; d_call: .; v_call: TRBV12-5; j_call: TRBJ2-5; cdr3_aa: CASGLIAVQETQYF; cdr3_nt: TGTGCTAGTGGTTTGATAGCGGTTCAAGAGACCCAGTACTTC
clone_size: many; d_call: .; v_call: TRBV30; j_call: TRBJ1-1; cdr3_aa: CAWSTGTKVNTEAFF; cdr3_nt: TGTGCCTGGAGTACGGGGACAAAAGTGAACACTGAAGCTTTCTTT
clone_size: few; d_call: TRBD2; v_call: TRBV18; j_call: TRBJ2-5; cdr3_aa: CASSPWTSGGAETQYF; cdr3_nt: TGTGCCAGCTCACCTTGGACTAGCGGGGGCGCAGAGACCCAGTACTTC
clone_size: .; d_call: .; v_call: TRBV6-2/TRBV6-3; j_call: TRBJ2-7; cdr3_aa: CASSYPRRDVISYEQYF; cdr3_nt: TGTGCCAGCAGTTACCCGAGGCGGGACGTAATCTCCTACGAGCAGTACTTC
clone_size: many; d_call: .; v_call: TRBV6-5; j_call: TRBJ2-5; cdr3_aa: CASSSARGLRETQYF; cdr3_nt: TGTGCCAGCAGTTCAGCCCGGGGGTTACGGGAGACCCAGTACTTC
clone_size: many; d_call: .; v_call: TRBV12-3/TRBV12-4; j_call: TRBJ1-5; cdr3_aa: CAGGEQGQPQHF; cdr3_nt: TGTGCCGGGGGGGAGCAGGGCCAGCCCCAGCATTTT
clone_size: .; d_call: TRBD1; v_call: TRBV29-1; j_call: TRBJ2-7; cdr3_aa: CSVELQGQYEQYF; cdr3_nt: TGCAGCGTTGAATTACAGGGACAGTACGAGCAGTACTTC
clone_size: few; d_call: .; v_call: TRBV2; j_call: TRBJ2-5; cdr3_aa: CASSEGHLQETQYF; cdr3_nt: TGTGCCAGCAGTGAAGGACATCTACAAGAGACCCAGTACTTC
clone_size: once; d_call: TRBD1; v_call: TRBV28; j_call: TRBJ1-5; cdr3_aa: CASSGQGNSNQPQHF; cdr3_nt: TGTGCCAGCAGTGGACAGGGGAATAGCAATCAGCCCCAGCATTTT
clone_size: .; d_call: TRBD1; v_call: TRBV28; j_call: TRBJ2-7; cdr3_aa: CASWTGQSSYEQYF; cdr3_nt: TGTGCCAGCTGGACGGGACAGAGCTCCTACGAGCAGTACTTC
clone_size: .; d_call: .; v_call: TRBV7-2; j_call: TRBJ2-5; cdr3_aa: CASSLALGGARETQYF; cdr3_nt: TGTGCCAGCAGCTTAGCGCTCGGGGGCGCGCGGGAGACCCAGTACTTC
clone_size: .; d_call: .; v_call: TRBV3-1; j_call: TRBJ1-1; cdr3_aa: CASSQEGHLNTEAFF; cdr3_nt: TGTGCCAGCAGCCAAGAGGGACACCTGAACACTGAAGCTTTCTTT
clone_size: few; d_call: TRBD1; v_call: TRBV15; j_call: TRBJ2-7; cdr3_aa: CATSREATGIWSSEQYF; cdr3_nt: TGTGCCACCAGCAGAGAAGCGACAGGGATTTGGTCTTCCGAGCAGTACTTC
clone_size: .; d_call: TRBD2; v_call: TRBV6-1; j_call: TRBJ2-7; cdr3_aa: CASCPLAGEYEQYF; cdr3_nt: TGTGCCAGCTGTCCACTAGCGGGAGAGTACGAGCAGTACTTC
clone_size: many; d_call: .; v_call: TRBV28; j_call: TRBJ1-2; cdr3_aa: CASSIRMKTPDYGYTF; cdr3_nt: TGTGCCAGCAGTATACGGATGAAGACACCGGACTATGGCTACACCTTC
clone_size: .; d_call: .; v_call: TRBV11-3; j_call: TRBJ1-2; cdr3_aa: CASSAYRDRGYTF; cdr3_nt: TGTGCCAGCAGTGCTTACAGGGATCGCGGCTACACCTTC
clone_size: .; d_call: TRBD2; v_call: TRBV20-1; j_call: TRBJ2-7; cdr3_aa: CSARALAGVRREQYF; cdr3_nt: TGCAGTGCCCGAGCGCTAGCGGGAGTCAGGAGGGAGCAGTACTTC
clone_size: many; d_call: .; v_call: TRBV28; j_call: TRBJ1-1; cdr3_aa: CASSARGSTTEAFF; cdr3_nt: TGTGCCAGCAGTGCCCGGGGATCGACCACTGAAGCTTTCTTT
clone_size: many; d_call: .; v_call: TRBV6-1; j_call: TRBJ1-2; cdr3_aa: CASSEHRAIYGYTF; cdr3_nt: TGTGCCAGCAGTGAACACAGGGCGATCTATGGCTACACCTTC
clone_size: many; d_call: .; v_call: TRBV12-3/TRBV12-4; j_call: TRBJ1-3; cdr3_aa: CASSPHRPRSGNTIYF; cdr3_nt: TGTGCCAGCAGTCCTCATCGACCCCGCTCTGGAAACACCATATATTTT
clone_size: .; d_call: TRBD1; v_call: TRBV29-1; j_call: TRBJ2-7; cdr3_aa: CSVETTGDEQYF; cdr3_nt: TGCAGCGTTGAAACGACAGGGGACGAGCAGTACTTC
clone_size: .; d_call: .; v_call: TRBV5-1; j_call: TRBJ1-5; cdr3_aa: CASRNGSNQPQHF; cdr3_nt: TGCGCCAGCAGAAACGGTAGCAATCAGCCCCAGCATTTT
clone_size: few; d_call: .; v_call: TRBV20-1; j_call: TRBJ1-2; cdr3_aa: CTLGRRANYGYTF; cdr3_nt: TGCACCCTGGGGCGGCGAGCTAACTATGGCTACACCTTC
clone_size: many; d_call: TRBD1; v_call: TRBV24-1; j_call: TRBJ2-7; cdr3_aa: CATSDPGQGSKQYF; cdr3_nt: TGTGCCACCAGTGACCCGGGACAGGGTAGCAAGCAGTACTTC
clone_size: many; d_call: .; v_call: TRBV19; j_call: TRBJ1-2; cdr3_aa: CASGSTGLGGGYTF; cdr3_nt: TGTGCCAGTGGGTCGACGGGTCTTGGAGGTGGCTACACCTTC
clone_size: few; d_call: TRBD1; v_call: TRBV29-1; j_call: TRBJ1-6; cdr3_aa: CSFRPGTENSPLHF; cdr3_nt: TGCAGCTTCCGCCCGGGGACAGAGAATTCACCCCTCCACTTT
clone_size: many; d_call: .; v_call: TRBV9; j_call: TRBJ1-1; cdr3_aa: CASSVAQTTEAFF; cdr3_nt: TGTGCCAGCAGCGTAGCCCAGACCACTGAAGCTTTCTTT
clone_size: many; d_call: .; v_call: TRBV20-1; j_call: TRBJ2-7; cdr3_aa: CSARRGVPDEQYF; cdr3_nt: TGCAGTGCTAGAAGGGGTGTGCCTGATGAGCAGTACTTC
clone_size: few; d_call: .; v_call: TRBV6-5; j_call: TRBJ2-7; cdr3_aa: CASSYRTTGSYSYEQYF; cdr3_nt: TGTGCCAGCAGTTACCGAACTACCGGGTCCTATTCCTACGAGCAGTACTTC
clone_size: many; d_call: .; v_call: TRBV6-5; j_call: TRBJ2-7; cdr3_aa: CASKDHVSYEQYF; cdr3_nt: TGTGCCAGCAAGGACCATGTCTCCTACGAGCAGTACTTC
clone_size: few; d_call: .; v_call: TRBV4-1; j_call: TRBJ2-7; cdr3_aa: CASSQDRVKSYEQYF; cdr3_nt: TGCGCCAGCAGCCAAGATCGGGTTAAAAGCTACGAGCAGTACTTC
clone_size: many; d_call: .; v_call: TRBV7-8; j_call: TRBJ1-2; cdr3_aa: CASSTHRNANYGYTF; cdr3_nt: TGTGCCAGCAGCACCCACAGGAACGCTAACTATGGCTACACCTTC
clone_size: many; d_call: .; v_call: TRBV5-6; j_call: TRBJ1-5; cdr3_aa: CASSRGRNSNQPQHF; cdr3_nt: TGTGCCAGCAGCCGAGGACGGAATAGCAATCAGCCCCAGCATTTT
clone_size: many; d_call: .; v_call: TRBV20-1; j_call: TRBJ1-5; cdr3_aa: CSARTGSGGQPQHF; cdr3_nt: TGCAGTGCTAGAACCGGGTCCGGAGGTCAGCCCCAGCATTTT
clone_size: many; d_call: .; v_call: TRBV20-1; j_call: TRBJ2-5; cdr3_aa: CSATPVVGRLETQYF; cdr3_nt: TGCAGTGCCACACCGGTCGTGGGGAGGTTAGAGACCCAGTACTTC
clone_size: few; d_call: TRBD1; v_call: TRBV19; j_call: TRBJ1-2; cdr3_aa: CASSSRTGGNYGYTF; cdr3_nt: TGTGCCAGTAGTAGCCGGACAGGCGGTAACTATGGCTACACCTTC
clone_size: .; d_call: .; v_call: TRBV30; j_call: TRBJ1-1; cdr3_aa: CAGYTNTEAFF; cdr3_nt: TGTGCCGGGTACACGAACACTGAAGCTTTCTTT
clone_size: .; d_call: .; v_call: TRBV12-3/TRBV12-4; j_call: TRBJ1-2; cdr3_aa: CASSPPGGYGYSF; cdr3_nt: TGTGCCAGCAGTCCTCCTGGGGGGTATGGCTACAGCTTC
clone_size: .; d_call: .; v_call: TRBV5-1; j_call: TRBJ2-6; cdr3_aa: CASSLVSIRGPSSGANVLTF; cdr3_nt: TGCGCCAGCAGCTTGGTTTCTATTAGGGGACCGAGCTCTGGGGCCAACGTCCTGACTTTC